This is a list of T cell receptor beta chains from one sample in a study of T-cell reconstitution after alpha-beta-depleted transplantation in children. A single record per CDR3 protein comes from TCRdb applying MiXCR to the PCR reads. The sample lists a few hundred thousand distinct CDR3 sequences, roughly 10% occurring once. Sequenced here: PBMCs from the stem cell graft donor, sampled from the stem cell graft. The receptor source for this set is a human donor who donated a stem cell graft to a child with acute lymphoblastic leukemia. CDR3s include the opening cysteine and the closing phenylalanine or tryptophan. Each record gives: V gene, J gene, D gene, clone size, CDR3 protein, CDR3 DNA. D genes are given only for firm matches. Not all rows give a size; the values are once, few, many and, for expanded clones, a class.

>TRBV5-1|TRBJ2-5|TRBD2|NA
CASSPNGLAGIQETQYF
TGCGCCAGCAGCCCCAACGGACTAGCGGGGATTCAAGAGACCCAGTACTTC
>TRBV10-3|TRBJ2-7|TRBD1|many
CATKRDRGTAEQYF
TGTGCCACCAAGAGGGACAGGGGTACCGCCGAGCAGTACTTC
>TRBV20-1|TRBJ2-1|NA|NA
CSARPIALLEQFF
TGCAGTGCTAGACCTATTGCACTACTGGAGCAGTTCTTC
>TRBV6-2/TRBV6-3|TRBJ2-7|NA|few
CASTKGGQLYEQYF
TGTGCCAGCACCAAAGGAGGACAGTTATACGAGCAGTACTTC
>TRBV6-1|TRBJ2-7|NA|NA
CASSERAPAPYEQYF
TGTGCCAGCAGTGAACGGGCTCCTGCCCCCTACGAGCAGTACTTC
>TRBV5-1|TRBJ1-3|NA|few
CASSSGLFSGNTIYF
TGCGCCAGCAGCTCCGGACTGTTCTCTGGAAACACCATATATTTT
>TRBV7-9|TRBJ1-5|NA|NA
CASGSSRGNQPQHF
TGTGCCTCGGGGAGCAGCCGAGGCAATCAGCCCCAGCATTTT
>TRBV7-2|TRBJ1-5|NA|many
CASSLPRPDQPQHF
TGTGCCAGCAGCTTACCACGTCCCGATCAGCCCCAGCATTTT
>TRBV2|TRBJ2-1|NA|many
CASSGSSYNEQFF
TGTGCCAGCAGCGGGAGCTCCTACAATGAGCAGTTCTTC
>TRBV6-5|TRBJ2-5|NA|many
CASTTGETQYF
TGTGCCAGCACTACAGGGGAGACCCAGTACTTC
>TRBV7-8|TRBJ2-7|NA|NA
CASSLTEGGTYEQYF
TGTGCCAGCAGCTTGACAGAGGGCGGAACCTACGAGCAGTACTTC
>TRBV2|TRBJ2-2|NA|many
CASSDKNTGELFF
TGTGCCAGCAGTGACAAGAACACCGGGGAGCTGTTTTTT
>TRBV20-1|TRBJ1-5|TRBD1|NA
CSASIRDGGQDSNQPQHF
TGCAGTGCTAGTATCAGGGACGGCGGACAGGATAGCAATCAGCCCCAGCATTTT
>TRBV6-1|TRBJ1-2|NA|few
CASSELSPGLGYGYTF
TGTGCCAGCAGTGAACTAAGCCCAGGGCTCGGCTATGGCTACACCTTC
>TRBV5-1|TRBJ2-6|NA|many
CASSLVGSSGANVLTF
TGCGCCAGCAGCTTGGTGGGGAGCTCTGGGGCCAACGTCCTGACTTTC
>TRBV3-1|TRBJ2-1|TRBD2|few
CASSHGLAGGLLNNEQFF
TGTGCCAGCAGCCACGGACTAGCGGGGGGGCTCCTGAACAATGAGCAGTTCTTC
>TRBV5-1|TRBJ2-7|NA|few
CASSLRAQRSSYEQYF
TGCGCCAGCAGCTTGCGTGCGCAGAGATCCTCCTACGAGCAGTACTTC
>TRBV6-2/TRBV6-3|TRBJ2-7|TRBD1|many
CASSRTGFGEQYF
TGTGCCAGCAGCCGGACAGGGTTTGGTGAGCAGTACTTC
>TRBV5-1|TRBJ1-1|NA|NA
CASRGGPTEAFF
TGCGCCAGCAGGGGGGGGCCCACTGAAGCTTTCTTT
>TRBV3-1|TRBJ1-5|NA|few
CASSTDSFNQPQHF
TGTGCCAGCAGCACGGACAGCTTCAATCAGCCCCAGCATTTT
>TRBV7-6|TRBJ2-2|TRBD2|NA
CASSLVKRGTGELFF
TGTGCCAGCAGCTTAGTCAAGCGGGGTACCGGGGAGCTGTTTTTT
>TRBV12-3/TRBV12-4|TRBJ2-1|NA|NA
CASSPHRRQPEGEVQFF
TGTGCCAGCAGTCCCCACCGAAGACAGCCCGAGGGTGAGGTGCAGTTCTTC
>TRBV18|TRBJ1-1|NA|many
CASSPGADTTEAFF
TGTGCCAGCTCACCTGGGGCCGACACCACTGAAGCTTTCTTT
>TRBV4-3|TRBJ1-2|TRBD1|NA
CASSHADREVYGYTF
TGCGCCAGCAGCCATGCCGACAGGGAAGTTTATGGCTACACCTTC
>TRBV3-1|TRBJ2-2|NA|NA
CASSLGTLRNTGELFF
TGTGCCAGCAGCCTCGGGACACTCAGGAACACCGGGGAGCTGTTTTTT
>TRBV6-2/TRBV6-3|TRBJ2-7|NA|many
CASSYPSRSGQSSYEQYF
TGTGCCAGCAGTTATCCCTCCCGGTCAGGACAGAGCTCCTACGAGCAGTACTTC
>TRBV5-6|TRBJ2-5|TRBD1|NA
CASSPGHRGSQETQYF
TGTGCCAGCAGCCCAGGGCACAGGGGGTCCCAAGAGACCCAGTACTTC
>TRBV3-1|TRBJ2-3|NA|many
CASSQSDTQYF
TGTGCCAGCAGCCAATCAGATACGCAGTATTTT
>TRBV15|TRBJ2-7|TRBD1|many
CAIRGSGTAYEQYF
TGTGCCATCCGGGGTTCGGGGACAGCATACGAGCAGTACTTC
>TRBV2|TRBJ1-6|NA|many
CASTGAYNSPLHF
TGTGCCAGCACGGGCGCTTATAATTCACCCCTCCACTTT
>TRBV14|TRBJ1-2|NA|few
CASSLVGTNYGYTF
TGTGCCAGCAGCCTGGTCGGGACGAACTATGGCTACACCTTC
>TRBV6-4|TRBJ2-2|NA|NA
CARSEQRNTGELFF
TGTGCCAGAAGTGAGCAGCGAAACACCGGGGAGCTGTTTTTT
>TRBV5-1|TRBJ1-5|TRBD1|few
CASSLTGGDNQPQHF
TGCGCCAGCAGCTTGACAGGGGGGGACAATCAGCCCCAGCATTTT
>TRBV12-3/TRBV12-4|TRBJ1-2|TRBD1|NA
CASSSPQGRLYTF
TGTGCCAGCAGTTCCCCACAGGGGCGCCTCTACACCTTC
>TRBV12-3/TRBV12-4|TRBJ2-7|NA|few
CASRVQGDLGEQYF
TGTGCCAGCAGGGTTCAAGGAGATTTGGGGGAGCAGTACTTC
>TRBV30|TRBJ2-6|NA|NA
CAWSVSLGQQSSGANVLTF
TGTGCCTGGAGTGTAAGTCTCGGGCAGCAGAGTTCTGGGGCCAACGTCCTGACTTTC
>TRBV5-1|TRBJ2-7|NA|many
CASSLRTVDEQYF
TGCGCCAGCAGCCTCCGGACAGTTGACGAGCAGTACTTC
>TRBV2|TRBJ1-1|NA|NA
CASSEAGRGWIGAFF
TGTGCCAGCAGTGAAGCAGGGCGGGGGTGGATTGGAGCTTTCTTT
>TRBV6-5|TRBJ2-1|NA|many
CASSYNREQFF
TGTGCCAGCAGTTACAATCGAGAGCAGTTCTTC
>TRBV28|TRBJ1-5|TRBD1|NA
CASSTGASNQPQHF
TGTGCCAGCAGTACAGGGGCGTCCAATCAGCCCCAGCATTTT
>TRBV29-1|TRBJ2-3|NA|few
CSVVSGLTDTQYF
TGCAGCGTTGTGTCGGGGTTAACAGATACGCAGTATTTT
>TRBV12-5|TRBJ2-5|TRBD2|NA
CASGNPGAGGPQTQYF
TGTGCTAGTGGAAACCCGGGAGCGGGGGGGCCCCAGACCCAGTACTTC
>TRBV29-1|TRBJ2-5|NA|many
CSVDRGARTKTQYF
TGCAGCGTTGATAGAGGGGCTAGGACAAAGACCCAGTACTTC
>TRBV9|TRBJ1-1|NA|many
CASRQGPLNTEAFF
TGTGCCAGCAGACAGGGACCTTTGAACACTGAAGCTTTCTTT
>TRBV5-1|TRBJ2-7|NA|NA
CASSLEPTNTYEQYF
TGCGCCAGCAGCTTGGAGCCAACAAATACCTACGAGCAGTACTTC
>TRBV5-6|TRBJ1-3|NA|few
CASSLSGWAGNTIYF
TGTGCCAGCAGCTTGTCTGGATGGGCTGGAAACACCATATATTTT
>TRBV5-1|TRBJ2-7|TRBD2|NA
CASRDGRDEQYF
TGCGCCAGCAGAGACGGGAGGGACGAGCAGTACTTC
>TRBV25-1|TRBJ2-7|NA|few
CASRLDTSYEQYF
TGTGCCAGCAGACTGGACACGTCATACGAGCAGTACTTC
>TRBV6-5|TRBJ2-2|NA|NA
CASSYSPNTGELFF
TGTGCCAGCAGTTACTCTCCAAACACCGGGGAGCTGTTTTTT